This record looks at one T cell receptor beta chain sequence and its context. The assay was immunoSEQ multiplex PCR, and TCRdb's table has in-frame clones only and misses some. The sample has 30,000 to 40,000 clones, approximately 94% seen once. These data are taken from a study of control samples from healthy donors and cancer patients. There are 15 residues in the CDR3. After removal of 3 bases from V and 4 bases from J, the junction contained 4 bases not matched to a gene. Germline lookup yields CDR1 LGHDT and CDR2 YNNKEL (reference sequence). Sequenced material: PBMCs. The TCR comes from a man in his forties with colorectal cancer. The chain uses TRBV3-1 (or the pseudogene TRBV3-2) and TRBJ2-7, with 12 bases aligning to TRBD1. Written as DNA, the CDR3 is TGTGCCAGCAGCCAGGGGACAGGGGGCTGGTACGAGCAGTACTTC. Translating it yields CASSQGTGGWYEQYF.